This TCR beta chain was obtained from a study of identical twins. Study-level results: Whereas memory repertoires showed no such difference, abundant cord blood beta clonotypes carried fewer insertions. Model-predicted out-of-frame TCR alpha sharing fell below observed values in monozygotic twins.

The CDR3 has 18 amino acids. V dropped 6 bases and J dropped 6; count of bases not matched to a gene: 11. Turning to this clonotype: Its specificity is unknown.

A single record per CDR3 protein comes from TCRdb applying MiXCR to the 5' RACE reads. The sample has 600,000 to 850,000 distinct CDR3 sequences, 18% seen once. These sequences were also reported in another study, on T cells expressing NK-cell markers. That work states: These same clonotypes (in several donors) also led the CD3+CD56-NKG2C+ fraction. Whether expanded NKG2C+ T cell clones were HCMV specific stayed uncertain.

This rearrangement joins TRBV12-3 or TRBV12-4 to TRBJ2-1; 16 bases map to TRBD2. The sample was PBMCs. This clonotype was obtained from a woman younger than 35 in good health. CDR3 DNA sequence: TGTGCCAGCAGGAAAACCGGGACTAGCGGGGGGGCGAGCAATGAGCAGTTCTTC. It is translated as CASRKTGTSGGASNEQFF.